Shown below are 21 T cell receptor beta chains from a single sample sequenced in a study of CD8 T cells in ankylosing spondylitis. TCRdb itself ran the 5' RACE reads through MiXCR, one entry per CDR3 protein. In the table there are around 42,000 distinct CDR3 sequences, less than 3.5% of which are singletons. The sequencing sample was made of blood, either unsorted or a sorted T cell fraction (not recorded which). The origin of the receptors is a male donor with ankylosing spondylitis or in good health (not recorded which).

The table lists this clonotype with many counts. This sequence joins TRBV9 and TRBJ2-3; TRBD2 matches 12 bases. The germline CDR1 and CDR2 sequences are SGDLS and YYNGEE. CDR3 size: 16 residues. Trimming took 0 bases from V and 6 from J; bases not matched to a gene: 5. In DNA form, the CDR3 reads TGTGCCAGCAGCGTAGGACCTAGCGGGAGGGCGGATACGCAGTATTTT. It translates to CASSVGPSGRADTQYF.

This clonotype was found many times. This chain connects TRBV9 to TRBJ2-1; 10 nucleotides match TRBD2. Germline loops: CDR1 SGDLS, CDR2 YYNGEE. This CDR3 is 15 amino acids long. After removal of 5 bases from V and 5 bases from J, the junction contained 7 bases not matched to a gene. CDR3 coding DNA: TGTGCCAGCAGGGAATCCGGACTAGCGGACAATGAGCAGTTCTTC. It is translated as CASRESGLADNEQFF.

This clonotype qualifies as medium-sized. The rearrangement uses TRBV9 and TRBJ1-1, with 8 bases aligning to TRBD1. Germline V CDR1 and CDR2: SGDLS, YYNGEE. After removal of 3 bases from V and 3 bases from J, the junction contained 4 bases not matched to a gene. The length of the CDR3 is 14 residues. The CDR3 DNA reads as TGTGCCAGCAGCGAGTGGACAGGGCACACTGAAGCTTTCTTT. It yields the protein CASSEWTGHTEAFF.

This clonotype was recorded many times. The V gene is TRBV9, the J gene TRBJ2-2; TRBD2 matches at 10 bases. Per the germline V gene, CDR1 is SGDLS and CDR2 is YYNGEE. The ends lost 4 bases at V and 2 bases at J; junction bases unmatched: 5. The CDR3 is 16 amino acids. The CDR3, as DNA: TGTGCCAGCAGCCGCCGGACTAGCGGAAACACCGGGGAGCTGTTTTTT. As protein: CASSRRTSGNTGELFF.

This chain connects TRBV9 to TRBJ1-3; D gene uncertain. This CDR3 comprises 15 residues. Germline assignment: CDR1 SGDLS and CDR2 YYNGEE. The germline V and J ends were trimmed by 4 bases and 0 bases, with 11 bases remaining between them. The CDR3 region is CASSPLTSSGNTIYF. CDR3 coding DNA: TGTGCCAGCAGCCCCTTAACTAGCTCTGGAAACACCATATATTTT.

The table lists this clonotype with many counts. The chain carries TRBV9 and TRBJ1-4; TRBD1 aligns across 9 bases. The CDR3 spans 14 residues. The ends lost 4 bases at V and 5 bases at J; junction bases unmatched: 3. Germline V gene sequence: CDR1 SGDLS, CDR2 YYNGEE. CDR3 in DNA: TGTGCCAGCAGCCCCGACAGGGGGAATGAAAAACTGTTTTTT. It translates to CASSPDRGNEKLFF.

This clonotype was detected many times. The CDR3 bases are TGTGCCAGCAGCGTAGGCGGGACACCTTCCTACGAGCAGTACTTC. The encoded protein is CASSVGGTPSYEQYF. V is TRBV9 and J is TRBJ2-7, with D perhaps given as TRBD1 or TRBD2 (6 bases each). The CDR3 has 15 amino acids. Deletions cut 0 bases from V and 1 base from J, with 11 bases between. The germline CDR1 and CDR2 sequences are SGDLS and YYNGEE. Looking up the rest from reference TRBV9 and TRBJ2-7 gives the full variable domain: DSGVTQTPKHLITATGQRVTLRCSPRSGDLSVYWYQQSLDQGLQFLIQYYNGEERAKGNILERFSAQQFPDLHSELNLSSLELGDSALYFCASSVGGTPSYEQYFGPGTRLTVT.

This clonotype was counted ten times or more. V gene TRBV9 combines with J gene TRBJ2-1; 8 bases fit TRBD2. Looked up from germline, CDR1 is SGDLS and CDR2 is YYNGEE. The junction had 5 bases not matched to a gene; V was cut back by 0 bases and J by 3 bases. The CDR3 has 16 amino acids. The CDR3 region has the DNA TGTGCCAGCAGCGTAGCAGCGGGAGCGGGCTACAATGAGCAGTTCTTC. This encodes CASSVAAGAGYNEQFF. The entire variable domain, with the rest obtained from reference TRBV9 and TRBJ2-1, is as follows: DSGVTQTPKHLITATGQRVTLRCSPRSGDLSVYWYQQSLDQGLQFLIQYYNGEERAKGNILERFSAQQFPDLHSELNLSSLELGDSALYFCASSVAAGAGYNEQFFGPGTRLTVL.

This clonotype was counted at least ten times. The V gene is TRBV9, the J gene TRBJ1-2; D gene unclear. Trimming left V 4 bases short and J 2 bases short, with 9 bases between. CDR3 length: 13 residues. CDR1 and CDR2 (germline): SGDLS, YYNGEE. CDR3 amino acids: CASSKDGNYGYTF. The CDR3 coding sequence is TGTGCCAGCAGCAAGGACGGAAACTATGGCTACACCTTC.

This clonotype was recorded at least ten times. The V gene is TRBV9, the J gene TRBJ2-5; D possibly uses TRBD1 or TRBD2 (5 bases each). V was shortened by 3 bases and J by 2 bases, with 8 bases between the two germline ends. The CDR3 spans 13 residues. The V gene's germline CDR1 is SGDLS and CDR2 YYNGEE. This CDR3 reads CASSGDPQETQYF. CDR3 nucleotide sequence: TGTGCCAGCAGCGGGGACCCACAAGAGACCCAGTACTTC.

There are many counts of this clonotype. The chain couples TRBV9 to TRBJ2-1; unclear D gene. The CDR3 spans 13 residues. Germline V gene sequence: CDR1 SGDLS, CDR2 YYNGEE. The V and J ends lost 2 bases and 8 bases respectively, with 11 bases between them. The CDR3 loop reads CASSVAQSHEQFF. DNA of the CDR3: TGTGCCAGCAGCGTCGCCCAAAGCCATGAGCAGTTCTTC.

At least ten counts were recorded for this clonotype. The V call is TRBV9, the J call TRBJ2-1; D may be TRBD1 or TRBD2 (5 bases each). The V end was cut by 0 bases, the J end by 2 bases, with 9 bases between. The CDR3 extends over 15 amino acids. The germline V gene encodes CDR1 SGDLS and CDR2 YYNGEE. CDR3 in DNA: TGTGCCAGCAGCGTAGGACGGGGCGCCTACAATGAGCAGTTCTTC. Translation gives CASSVGRGAYNEQFF.

This clonotype came up many times. V gene TRBV9 combines with J gene TRBJ2-7, with 12 bases that match TRBD1. This CDR3 spans 15 amino acids. The germline V gene encodes CDR1 SGDLS and CDR2 YYNGEE. J was trimmed by 4 bases and V by 2 bases; bases with no gene match: 4. DNA for the CDR3: TGTGCCAGCAGCGTTGGGACAGGGGGCACTTACGAGCAGTACTTC. It yields the protein CASSVGTGGTYEQYF.

This clonotype has ten or more counts. This chain joins TRBV9 and TRBJ2-7; the match to TRBD2 covers 10 bases. This CDR3 comprises 14 residues. With 2 bases clipped from V and 4 bases from J, the junction kept 3 bases outside the gene matches. CDR1 and CDR2 from the germline V gene are SGDLS and YYNGEE. The CDR3: CASSVSSGSYEQYF. The CDR3 DNA follows: TGTGCCAGCAGCGTCTCTAGCGGGAGTTACGAGCAGTACTTC.

This clonotype was seen repeatedly, ten times or more. V is TRBV9 and J is TRBJ2-7; 7 bases line up with TRBD2. The CDR3 length is 13 residues. Germline-derived CDR1 and CDR2 are SGDLS and YYNGEE. Trimming removed 0 bases from V and 4 bases from J; junction bases left unmatched: 1. The CDR3 loop is CASSVVSGYEQYF. Written as DNA, the CDR3 is TGTGCCAGCAGCGTAGTTAGCGGGTACGAGCAGTACTTC.

This clonotype was seen at least ten times. The rearrangement joins TRBV9 to TRBJ2-3; 8 nucleotides align to TRBD2. CDR1 is SGDLS, CDR2 YYNGEE, per germline. CDR3 length: 15 amino acids. The V segment lost 4 bases and the J segment 8 bases; nucleotides outside the gene matches: 12. Here the CDR3 DNA reads TGTGCCAGCAGCCCAACGGGGGGGAGGGCCATTACGCAGTATTTT. It translates to CASSPTGGRAITQYF.

This clonotype was counted ten times or more. CDR3 in amino acids: CASSVGLQGNNEQYF. For the CDR3, the DNA is TGTGCCAGCAGCGTAGGGCTACAGGGTAATAACGAGCAGTACTTC. The chain links TRBV9 to TRBJ2-7, with a weak D call TRBD1 (6 bases). This CDR3 region has 15 residues. CDR1 and CDR2 from the germline V gene are SGDLS and YYNGEE. Trimming cost V 0 bases and J 5 bases, with 15 bases left between them.

The V gene is TRBV9, the J gene TRBJ2-7; the match to TRBD2 covers 11 bases. CDR3 length equals 13 residues. V lost 4 bases to trimming and J lost 6 bases; unmatched junction nucleotides: 3. CDR1 and CDR2 from the germline V gene are SGDLS and YYNGEE. CDR3 in DNA: TGTGCCAGCAGCTCCCTAGCGGGAGGCGAGCAGTACTTC. It encodes CASSSLAGGEQYF.

This clonotype was detected many times. This chain joins TRBV9 and TRBJ1-5, with D maybe TRBD1 (6 bases). This CDR3 contains 14 residues. CDR1 and CDR2 (germline): SGDLS, YYNGEE. Trimming pared 0 bases from V and 9 bases from J, leaving 13 bases between. The CDR3 is CASSVGQATWPQHF. DNA of the CDR3: TGTGCCAGCAGCGTAGGACAGGCCACGTGGCCCCAGCATTTT. The full variable domain, rest sourced from reference TRBV9 and TRBJ1-5, is DSGVTQTPKHLITATGQRVTLRCSPRSGDLSVYWYQQSLDQGLQFLIQYYNGEERAKGNILERFSAQQFPDLHSELNLSSLELGDSALYFCASSVGQATWPQHFGDGTRLSIL.

This clonotype was detected ten times or more. The chain links TRBV9 to TRBJ2-7; D is uncertain. V was trimmed by 1 base and J by 5 bases, leaving 16 bases between them. Per germline, CDR1 SGDLS and CDR2 YYNGEE. The CDR3 is 15 amino acids. The CDR3 sequence is CASSVRSQPPDEQYF. CDR3 DNA sequence: TGTGCCAGCAGCGTAAGGAGCCAGCCCCCCGACGAGCAGTACTTC.

This clonotype was counted at least ten times. The chain's CDR3 is CASSGGVGYSTDTQYF. The CDR3 DNA sequence: TGTGCCAGCAGCGGCGGGGTGGGGTATAGCACAGATACGCAGTATTTT. V gene TRBV9 combines with J gene TRBJ2-3; D is perhaps TRBD2 (6 bases). The CDR3 is made up of 16 amino acids. The germline V gene has CDR1 SGDLS and CDR2 YYNGEE. V dropped 3 bases and J dropped 0 bases, with 14 bases sitting between them.